The rows below give T cell receptor beta chains drawn from one sample of a study of CD8 T cells in ankylosing spondylitis. From the 5' RACE reads, TCRdb called clonotypes with MiXCR, one entry per CDR3 protein. The table includes 150,000 or so distinct CDR3 sequences, approximately 32% detected once. Sequencing was performed on synovial fluid, either unsorted or a sorted T cell fraction (not recorded which). All receptors come from a male donor with ankylosing spondylitis. The CDR3 runs from the conserved cysteine through the conserved F or W. Each record gives: clone size, D gene, V gene, J gene, CDR3 protein, CDR3 DNA. The D gene is left open where the match is weak. Expanded clones are given a class, and other clones once, few, many or no size at all.

NA	NA	TRBV2	TRBJ2-4	CASSDGGTDLAKNIQYF	TGTGCCAGCAGTGACGGGGGTACCGATCTAGCCAAAAACATTCAGTACTTC
many	NA	TRBV3-1	TRBJ2-7	CASSSTGIGHEQYF	TGTGCCAGCAGCTCCACAGGGATTGGTCACGAGCAGTACTTC
NA	TRBD1	TRBV28	TRBJ2-1	CAINPGGRDEQFF	TGTGCCATCAACCCAGGGGGTCGGGATGAGCAGTTCTTC
NA	NA	TRBV7-2	TRBJ2-2	CASSLAVTTSNTGELFF	TGTGCCAGCAGCTTAGCCGTGACTACCTCGAACACCGGGGAGCTGTTTTTT
NA	NA	TRBV6-1	TRBJ2-7	CASSERWDYEQYF	TGTGCCAGCAGTGAGAGATGGGACTACGAGCAGTACTTC
NA	TRBD2	TRBV24-1	TRBJ2-3	CATSDQREVTDTQYF	TGTGCCACCAGTGACCAGCGGGAGGTCACAGATACGCAGTATTTT
NA	TRBD2	TRBV7-2	TRBJ2-1	CASSLGLAGAGEQFF	TGTGCCAGCAGCTTAGGTCTAGCGGGGGCCGGGGAGCAGTTCTTC
few	TRBD2	TRBV9	TRBJ2-1	CASSATSGDYNEQFF	TGTGCCAGCAGCGCGACTAGCGGGGATTACAATGAGCAGTTCTTC
many	NA	TRBV12-3/TRBV12-4	TRBJ1-2	CASTRGSEDLGGYTF	TGTGCCAGCACCCGAGGATCGGAGGACTTGGGGGGCTACACCTTC
NA	NA	TRBV7-9	TRBJ1-2	CASSLAATLRASYGYTF	TGTGCCAGCAGCTTAGCGGCAACCCTTAGGGCTAGCTACGGCTACACCTTC
few	NA	TRBV5-1	TRBJ1-4	CASSPTVSGANEKLFF	TGCGCCAGCAGCCCGACAGTGTCTGGAGCTAATGAAAAACTGTTTTTT
few	TRBD2	TRBV11-2	TRBJ2-3	CASSLWGSAGGLSDTQYF	TGTGCCAGCAGCTTATGGGGCTCAGCGGGGGGGCTTTCAGATACGCAGTATTTT
NA	NA	TRBV5-1	TRBJ2-1	CASSLRRGGEQFF	TGCGCCAGCAGCTTGAGAAGGGGTGGTGAGCAGTTCTTC
NA	NA	TRBV20-1	TRBJ2-1	CSASLAYNEQFF	TGCAGTGCTAGTTTAGCCTACAATGAGCAGTTCTTC
few	NA	TRBV28	TRBJ2-5	CASSAPKETQYF	TGTGCCAGCTCAGCGCCGAAAGAGACCCAGTACTTC
NA	NA	TRBV28	TRBJ1-5	CASSTPRARGPQHF	TGTGCCAGCAGTACCCCGAGGGCGCGAGGGCCCCAGCATTTT
few	TRBD1	TRBV11-2	TRBJ1-1	CASSLTPGQGAMNTEAFF	TGTGCCAGCAGCCTCACCCCGGGACAGGGGGCGATGAACACTGAAGCTTTCTTT
NA	NA	TRBV5-1	TRBJ1-1	CASRNYRDNTEAFF	TGCGCCAGCAGAAACTACAGGGATAACACTGAAGCTTTCTTT
few	TRBD1	TRBV4-3	TRBJ2-1	CASSRGTGGYNEQFF	TGCGCCAGCAGCCGCGGGACAGGGGGCTACAATGAGCAGTTCTTC
NA	NA	TRBV7-9	TRBJ1-3	CASAVQSGNTIYF	TGTGCCAGCGCCGTCCAATCTGGAAACACCATATATTTT
NA	TRBD2	TRBV27	TRBJ2-1	CASSFDGGGSYNEQFF	TGTGCCAGCAGTTTCGACGGGGGGGGGTCCTACAATGAGCAGTTCTTC
many	NA	TRBV3-1	TRBJ1-1	CASSQGGGAEAFF	TGTGCCAGCAGCCAAGGAGGAGGGGCTGAAGCTTTCTTT
few	NA	TRBV6-1	TRBJ2-5	CASSATLIYF	TGTGCCAGCAGTGCGACCTTAATTTACTTC